A selection of T cell receptor beta chains follows, all from one sample in a study of CD8+CD57+ T cells in acquired aplastic anemia. One entry per CDR3 protein results from TCRdb running MiXCR on the reads. The table includes about 190,000 distinct CDR3 sequences, roughly half detected once. The material sequenced was sorted CD4+, CD8+, or CD8+CD57+ T cells (not recorded which) from PBMCs. These receptors all come from a human donor in good health, serving as a control. The CDR3 runs from the conserved cysteine through the conserved F or W. A D gene is named only where the DNA matches it firmly. Size is stated for part of the rows, as once, few or many counts, or as a class when the clone is expanded.

>few|TRBD1|TRBJ1-2|TRBV7-6
CASSFGQGDGYTF
TGTGCCAGCAGCTTTGGCCAGGGGGATGGCTACACCTTC
>many|NA|TRBJ1-5|TRBV6-2/TRBV6-3
CASSYPQGNQPQHF
TGTGCCAGCAGTTACCCACAGGGCAATCAGCCCCAGCATTTT
>once|NA|TRBJ1-2|TRBV19
CASSIGAPSDYGYTF
TGTGCCAGTAGTATAGGGGCGCCGAGCGACTATGGCTACACCTTC
>NA|TRBD1|TRBJ2-7|TRBV15
CATSRGQGPYEQYF
TGTGCCACCAGCAGAGGACAGGGGCCCTACGAGCAGTACTTC
>NA|TRBD2|TRBJ2-3|TRBV7-2
CASSPYSGGTDTQYF
TGTGCCAGCAGCCCTTATAGCGGGGGGACAGATACGCAGTATTTT
>many|TRBD1|TRBJ1-5|TRBV20-1
CSASTGGGDNQPQHF
TGCAGTGCATCGACAGGGGGCGGTGACAATCAGCCCCAGCATTTT
>NA|TRBD1|TRBJ1-3|TRBV10-2
CASSPGGYGNTIYF
TGCGCCAGCAGTCCAGGGGGTTATGGAAACACCATATATTTT
>many|TRBD1|TRBJ1-3|TRBV9
CASSGNRGTPSGNTIYF
TGTGCCAGCAGCGGAAACAGGGGGACACCCTCTGGAAACACCATATATTTT
>once|NA|TRBJ2-3|TRBV7-3
CASSLNGGNEQYF
TGTGCCAGCAGCTTAAACGGCGGCAATGAGCAGTATTTT
>NA|TRBD1|TRBJ1-2|TRBV9
CASSPGTGAPRGYTF
TGTGCCAGCAGCCCCGGGACAGGGGCCCCAAGGGGCTACACCTTC
>many|TRBD2|TRBJ2-3|TRBV2
CASSARAGGTDTQYF
TGTGCCAGCAGTGCTCGAGCGGGGGGCACAGATACGCAGTATTTT
>many|TRBD1|TRBJ2-7|TRBV5-5
CASSSPGQGAREQYF
TGTGCCAGCAGCTCACCGGGACAGGGGGCGAGGGAGCAGTACTTC
>NA|NA|TRBJ1-5|TRBV9
CASSLGGGTSNQPQHF
TGTGCCAGCAGCCTCGGGGGGGGGACCAGCAATCAGCCCCAGCATTTT
>NA|NA|TRBJ1-4|TRBV20-1
CSARRGEKLFF
TGCAGTGCTAGACGTGGTGAAAAACTGTTTTTT
>NA|NA|TRBJ2-1|TRBV25-1
CASSETGMAVGNEQFF
TGTGCCAGCAGTGAAACGGGGATGGCAGTCGGCAATGAGCAGTTCTTC
>few|NA|TRBJ2-6|TRBV6-2/TRBV6-3
CASRTGTSGSGANVLTF
TGTGCCAGCAGAACCGGGACCTCCGGCTCTGGGGCCAACGTCCTGACTTTC
>NA|NA|TRBJ1-6|TRBV25-1
CASSAPKGNSPLHF
TGTGCCAGTAGTGCTCCAAAAGGGAATTCACCCCTCCACTTT
>NA|NA|TRBJ2-3|TRBV24-1
CATSDRAGDTQYF
TGTGCCACCAGTGATAGGGCCGGAGATACGCAGTATTTT
>many|TRBD1|TRBJ1-1|TRBV7-2
CASSLALARGSTEAFF
TGTGCCAGCAGCTTAGCCCTCGCCAGGGGGAGCACTGAAGCTTTCTTT
>many|NA|TRBJ2-2|TRBV7-3
CASSLQGNTGELFF
TGTGCCAGCAGCCTACAGGGTAACACCGGGGAGCTGTTTTTT
>NA|NA|TRBJ2-1|TRBV7-9
CASSPFRSYNEQFF
TGTGCCAGCAGTCCTTTCCGCTCCTACAATGAGCAGTTCTTC
>NA|NA|TRBJ2-2|TRBV28
CASSFPPGERFF
TGTGCCAGCAGTTTCCCACCCGGGGAGCGGTTTTTT
>NA|NA|TRBJ2-7|TRBV10-3
CAIRNSGASYEQYF
TGTGCCATCAGGAATAGCGGCGCATCCTACGAGCAGTACTTC
>NA|NA|TRBJ1-2|TRBV9
CASSVAGGGYTF
TGTGCCAGCAGCGTAGCGGGGGGGGGCTACACCTTC
>many|NA|TRBJ2-7|TRBV20-1
CSARWGEQYF
TGCAGTGCTAGGTGGGGCGAGCAGTACTTC
>NA|NA|TRBJ1-3|TRBV20-1
CSARENGNTIYF
TGCAGTGCTAGAGAGAACGGAAACACCATATATTTT
>NA|NA|TRBJ1-5|TRBV2
CASSEAGLNQPQHF
TGTGCCAGCAGTGAAGCAGGGCTAAACCAGCCCCAGCATTTT
>NA|TRBD2|TRBJ2-7|TRBV7-2
CASSLGLATYEQYF
TGTGCCAGCAGCTTAGGACTAGCGACCTACGAGCAGTACTTC
>NA|TRBD1|TRBJ2-2|TRBV25-1
CASRGQGQGTGELFF
TGTGCCAGCAGAGGACAGGGGCAGGGCACCGGGGAGCTGTTTTTT